The present entry profiles one T cell receptor beta chain with its context. This sample was included in a study of blood T cell repertoires in COVID-19. The CDR3 is 14 amino acids. V lost 3 bases and J lost 4; bases outside the gene matches: 3. Germline V lookup: CDR1 DFQATT, CDR2 SNEGSKA (reference sequence). The authors' processing: Researchers report that nucleated cell counts were estimated from reference gene primer amplification. Produced via immunoSEQ multiplex PCR; TCRdb's table is partial and in-frame only. The V and J calls and clone size come from that table; D and trimming were worked out from the DNA. In the table there are about 240,000 clones, around 83% of which are singletons.

This receptor was identified in a woman aged 18-35 years with acute or convalescent COVID-19. The sequenced material came from peripheral blood. The chain combines TRBV20-1 with TRBJ2-5; 12 nucleotides agree with TRBD2. CDR3 sequence: CSASPGLAGETQYF. DNA of the CDR3: TGCAGTGCTAGTCCGGGACTAGCGGGAGAGACCCAGTACTTC.